The subject of this entry is one T cell receptor (beta chain). The antigen is not known. The second PCR ran about 6 to 12 cycles with a sample-barcoded 5' primer and J-beta primers. TCRdb re-derived calls from the 5' RACE reads in MiXCR, one entry per CDR3 protein. The sample lists about 760,000 distinct CDR3 sequences; around 25% were seen once. The data originate from a study of blood T cells in healthy people across ages. About the research overall: Every two T cells gave about one barcoded beta molecule via template switching. General study results and limits: In these data, TCR beta diversity tracked strongly with naive T cell percentage.

This CDR3 has 14 amino acids. V was cut by 4 bases and J by 0 bases, with 9 bases left in between. Germline V gene data show CDR1 as KGHSY and CDR2 as FQNENV. This same sample was also part of a study on T cells of mothers and their children. That work contributes: Related and unrelated pairs show similar shaping of TCR recombination output by thymic selection.

Specimen: blood. The rearrangement uses TRBV16 and TRBJ1-1; unclear D gene. This receptor was taken from a boy between 10 and 17 years old in good health. The CDR3 sequence is CASSRSLMNTEAFF. For the CDR3, the DNA is TGTGCCAGCAGCCGTTCTCTTATGAACACTGAAGCTTTCTTT. The full variable domain, in which reference TRBV16 and TRBJ1-1 provide the parts outside the CDR3, is GEEVAQTPKHLVRGEGQKAKLYCAPIKGHSYVFWYQQVLKNEFKFLISFQNENVFDETGMPKERFSAKCLPNSPCSLEIQATKLEDSAVYFCASSRSLMNTEAFFGQGTRLTVV.